The present T cell receptor (beta chain) was sequenced within a study of T cell repertoires in cytomegalovirus infection. About the study: It can be stated that public TCR beta signatures indicated CMV infection as well as a matching HLA type.

TCRdb re-analysed the reads in MiXCR, keeping a single row per CDR3 protein. The repertoire holds under 800,000 distinct CDR3 sequences, with 20% to 25% as singletons. Worth noting for this clonotype: Given a much more abundant clone one base away, this may be a read error.

Germline values: CDR1 SGDLS, CDR2 YYNGEE. The CDR3 has 14 amino acids. Trimming cost V 3 bases and J 10 bases, with 14 bases left between them. Sequenced sample: CD8+ T cells from PBMCs. The chain joins TRBV9 to TRBJ1-6; TRBD1 might be the D (5 bases). The sequence derives from a human donor in good health (CMV status not recorded). Some clones in this sample may be carry-over from other donors' samples. The CDR3 sequence is CASSAEGDRSPLHF. For the CDR3, the DNA is TGTGCCAGCAGCGCAGAAGGGGATCGCTCACCCCTCCACTTT.